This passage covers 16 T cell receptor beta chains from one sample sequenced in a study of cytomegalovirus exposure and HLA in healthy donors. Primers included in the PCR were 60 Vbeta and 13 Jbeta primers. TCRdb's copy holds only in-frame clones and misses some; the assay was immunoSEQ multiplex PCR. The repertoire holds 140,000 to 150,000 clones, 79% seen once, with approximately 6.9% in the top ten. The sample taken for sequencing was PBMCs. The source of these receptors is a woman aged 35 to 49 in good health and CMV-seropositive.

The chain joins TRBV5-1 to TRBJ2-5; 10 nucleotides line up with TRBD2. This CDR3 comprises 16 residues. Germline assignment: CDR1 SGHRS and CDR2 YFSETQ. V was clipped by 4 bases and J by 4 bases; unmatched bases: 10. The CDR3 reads CASSDRSGGASETQYF. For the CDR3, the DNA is TGCGCCAGCAGCGACAGAAGCGGGGGGGCATCAGAGACCCAGTACTTC.

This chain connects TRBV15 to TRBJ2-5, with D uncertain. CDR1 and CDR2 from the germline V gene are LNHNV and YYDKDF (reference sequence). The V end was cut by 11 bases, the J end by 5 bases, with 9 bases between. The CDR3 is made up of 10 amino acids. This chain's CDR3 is CAPGGETQYF. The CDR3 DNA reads TGTGCCCCCGGTGGTGAGACCCAGTACTTC.

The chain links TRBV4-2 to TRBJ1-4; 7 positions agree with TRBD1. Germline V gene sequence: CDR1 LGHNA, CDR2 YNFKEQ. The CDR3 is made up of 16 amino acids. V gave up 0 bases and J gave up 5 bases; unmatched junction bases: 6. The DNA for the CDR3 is TGTGCCAGCAGCCAAGAGTTTACAGGGGCGAATGAAAAACTGTTTTTT. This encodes CASSQEFTGANEKLFF.

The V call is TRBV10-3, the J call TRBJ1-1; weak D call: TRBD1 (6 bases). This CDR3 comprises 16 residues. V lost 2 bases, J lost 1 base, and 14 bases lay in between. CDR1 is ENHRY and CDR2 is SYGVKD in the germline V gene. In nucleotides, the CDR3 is TGTGCCATCAGTGAGGGCACGACAGGCCAGAACACTGAAGCTTTCTTT. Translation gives CAISEGTTGQNTEAFF.

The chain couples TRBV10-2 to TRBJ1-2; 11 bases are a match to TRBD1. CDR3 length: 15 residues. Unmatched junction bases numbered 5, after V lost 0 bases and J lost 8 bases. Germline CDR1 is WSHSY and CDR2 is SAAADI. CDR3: CASSESGQGAGGYTF. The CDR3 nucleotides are TGCGCCAGCAGTGAGTCCGGACAGGGGGCTGGAGGCTACACCTTC.

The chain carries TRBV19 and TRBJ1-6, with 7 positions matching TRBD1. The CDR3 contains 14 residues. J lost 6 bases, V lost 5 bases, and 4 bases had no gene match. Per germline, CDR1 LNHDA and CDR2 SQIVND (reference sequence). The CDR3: CASSGGQVNSPLHF. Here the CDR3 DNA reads TGTGCCAGTAGTGGAGGACAGGTTAATTCACCCCTCCACTTT.

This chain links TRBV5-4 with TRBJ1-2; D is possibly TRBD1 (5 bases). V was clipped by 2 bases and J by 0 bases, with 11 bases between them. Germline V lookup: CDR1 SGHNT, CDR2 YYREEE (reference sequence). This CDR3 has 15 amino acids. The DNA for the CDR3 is TGTGCCAGCAGCTTCGGACACCAGGCTAACTATGGCTACACCTTC. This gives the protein CASSFGHQANYGYTF.

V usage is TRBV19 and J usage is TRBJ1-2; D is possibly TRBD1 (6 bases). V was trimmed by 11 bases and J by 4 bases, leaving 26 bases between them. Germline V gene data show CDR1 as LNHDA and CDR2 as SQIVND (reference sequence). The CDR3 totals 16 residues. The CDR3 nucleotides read TGTGCCTCAAAAGGGTTTGGTTGGGGGCTGGCCTATGGCTACACCTTC. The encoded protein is CASKGFGWGLAYGYTF.

DNA of the CDR3: TGTGCCAGCAGCTTAGTTCAGGGAAGCACTGAAGCTTTCTTT. Translated: CASSLVQGSTEAFF. V is TRBV7-9 and J is TRBJ1-1; D might be TRBD1 (5 bases). V gave up 1 base and J gave up 4 bases, with 10 bases separating them. Germline V gives CDR1 SEHNR, CDR2 FQNEAQ (reference sequence). The CDR3 runs 14 residues.

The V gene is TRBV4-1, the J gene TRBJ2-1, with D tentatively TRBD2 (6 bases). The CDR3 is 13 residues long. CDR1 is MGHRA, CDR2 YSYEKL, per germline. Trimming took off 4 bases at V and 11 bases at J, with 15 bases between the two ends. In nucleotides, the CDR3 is TGCGCCAGCAGCCCCGACAGTAGCGGACAGCAGTTCTTC. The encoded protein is CASSPDSSGQQFF.

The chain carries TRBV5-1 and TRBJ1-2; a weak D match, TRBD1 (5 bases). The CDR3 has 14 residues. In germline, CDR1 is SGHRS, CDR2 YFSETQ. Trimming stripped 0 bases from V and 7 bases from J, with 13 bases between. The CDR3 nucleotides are TGCGCCAGCAGCTTGGATTTCGGGGGTGGTGGCTACACCTTC. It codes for CASSLDFGGGGYTF.

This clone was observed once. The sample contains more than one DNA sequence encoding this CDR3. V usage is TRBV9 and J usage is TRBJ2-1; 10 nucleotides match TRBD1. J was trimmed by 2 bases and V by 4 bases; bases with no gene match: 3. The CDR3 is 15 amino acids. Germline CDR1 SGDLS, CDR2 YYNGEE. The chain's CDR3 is CASSPGQGTYNEQFF. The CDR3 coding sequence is TGTGCCAGCAGCCCGGGACAGGGGACCTACAATGAGCAGTTCTTC.

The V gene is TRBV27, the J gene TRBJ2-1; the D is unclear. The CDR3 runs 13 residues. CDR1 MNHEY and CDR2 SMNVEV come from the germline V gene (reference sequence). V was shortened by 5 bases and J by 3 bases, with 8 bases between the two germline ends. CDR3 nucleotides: TGTGCCAGCAGTCGACTGGACTACAATGAGCAGTTCTTC. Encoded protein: CASSRLDYNEQFF.

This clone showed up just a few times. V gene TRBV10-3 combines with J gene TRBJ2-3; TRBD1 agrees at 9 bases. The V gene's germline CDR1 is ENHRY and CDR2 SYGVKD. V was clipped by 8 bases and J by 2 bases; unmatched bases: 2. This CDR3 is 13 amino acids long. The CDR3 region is CAIGTGLTDTQYF. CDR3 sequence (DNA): TGTGCCATCGGGACAGGGCTCACAGATACGCAGTATTTT.

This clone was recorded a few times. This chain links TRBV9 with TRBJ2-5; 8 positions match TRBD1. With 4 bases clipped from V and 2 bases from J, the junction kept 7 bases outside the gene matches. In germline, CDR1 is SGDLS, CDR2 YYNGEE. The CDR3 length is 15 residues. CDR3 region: CASSPGQVSQETQYF. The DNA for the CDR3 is TGTGCCAGCAGCCCGGGACAGGTTTCTCAAGAGACCCAGTACTTC.

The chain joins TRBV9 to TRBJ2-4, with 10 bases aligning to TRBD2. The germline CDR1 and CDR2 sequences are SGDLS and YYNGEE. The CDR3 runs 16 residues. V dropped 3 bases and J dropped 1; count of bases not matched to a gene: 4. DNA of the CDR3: TGTGCCAGCAGCGCCGCTAGCGGGGGTGCCAAAAACATTCAGTACTTC. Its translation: CASSAASGGAKNIQYF.